The rows below give T cell receptor beta chains drawn from one sample of a study of shared clonotypes between healthy human individuals. Here immunoSEQ multiplex PCR was the method, and the copy in TCRdb shows in-frame clones only, minus some. The sample contains approximately 480,000 clones, approximately 79% of which appear only once. Sequences were obtained from PBMCs. Source of these receptors: a woman in her forties in good health. Some clones in this sample may be carry-over from other donors' samples. CDR3s include the opening cysteine and the closing phenylalanine or tryptophan. The order of the fields is D gene, V gene, J gene, clone size, CDR3 protein, CDR3 DNA. The D gene is left open where the match is weak. Clone size is shown for a subset of rows, as once, few, many or a class of expanded clone.

D gene: .
V gene: TRBV6-1
J gene: TRBJ2-7
clone size: .
CDR3 protein: CASKDRFYEQYF
CDR3 DNA: TGTGCCAGCAAAGACAGGTTCTACGAGCAGTACTTC

D gene: .
V gene: TRBV21-1
J gene: TRBJ1-4
clone size: .
CDR3 protein: CASPLNEKLFF
CDR3 DNA: TGTGCCAGTCCCCTTAATGAAAAACTGTTTTTT

D gene: .
V gene: TRBV19
J gene: TRBJ2-7
clone size: .
CDR3 protein: CASSIGYEQYF
CDR3 DNA: TGTGCCAGTAGTATTGGGTACGAGCAGTACTTC

D gene: TRBD2
V gene: TRBV28
J gene: TRBJ2-7
clone size: once
CDR3 protein: CASSFGGTYEQYF
CDR3 DNA: TGTGCCAGCAGTTTCGGGGGGACCTACGAGCAGTACTTC

D gene: TRBD1
V gene: TRBV19
J gene: TRBJ2-2
clone size: once
CDR3 protein: CASSIGQGVNTGELFF
CDR3 DNA: TGTGCCAGTAGTATAGGACAGGGGGTGAACACCGGGGAGCTGTTTTTT

D gene: .
V gene: TRBV18
J gene: TRBJ2-2
clone size: .
CDR3 protein: CASSPVLAPTGELFF
CDR3 DNA: TGTGCCAGCTCACCAGTACTTGCCCCCACCGGGGAGCTGTTTTTT

D gene: .
V gene: TRBV11-3
J gene: TRBJ1-5
clone size: .
CDR3 protein: CASSPNSRALRSNQPQHF
CDR3 DNA: TGTGCCAGCAGCCCCAACAGTAGGGCCCTGAGGAGCAATCAGCCCCAGCATTTT

D gene: .
V gene: TRBV5-1
J gene: TRBJ2-2
clone size: .
CDR3 protein: CASSLDPMLNTGELFF
CDR3 DNA: TGCGCCAGCAGCTTGGACCCGATGTTGAACACCGGGGAGCTGTTTTTT

D gene: .
V gene: TRBV5-4
J gene: TRBJ1-1
clone size: few
CDR3 protein: CASSLMQQGLEAFF
CDR3 DNA: TGTGCCAGCAGCTTGATGCAACAGGGCTTGGAAGCTTTCTTT

D gene: TRBD1
V gene: TRBV7-6
J gene: TRBJ1-1
clone size: .
CDR3 protein: CASSLELGQTEAFF
CDR3 DNA: TGTGCCAGCAGCTTAGAATTGGGACAGACAGAAGCTTTCTTT

D gene: .
V gene: TRBV14
J gene: TRBJ2-4
clone size: .
CDR3 protein: CASSPLSKNIQYF
CDR3 DNA: TGTGCCAGCAGCCCCCTCTCCAAAAACATTCAGTACTTC

D gene: TRBD1
V gene: TRBV5-1
J gene: TRBJ1-6
clone size: .
CDR3 protein: CASSQGQGTSPLHF
CDR3 DNA: TGCGCCAGCAGCCAGGGACAGGGCACTTCACCCCTCCACTTT

D gene: TRBD1
V gene: TRBV7-9
J gene: TRBJ2-7
clone size: .
CDR3 protein: CASSRDRGNTYF
CDR3 DNA: TGTGCCAGCAGCAGGGACAGGGGAAATACGTACTTC

D gene: .
V gene: TRBV5-4
J gene: TRBJ1-2
clone size: .
CDR3 protein: CASSFAGVKNYGYTF
CDR3 DNA: TGTGCCAGCAGCTTCGCAGGGGTAAAGAACTATGGCTACACCTTC

D gene: TRBD2
V gene: TRBV29-1
J gene: TRBJ2-7
clone size: .
CDR3 protein: CSVTTSGSTYEQYF
CDR3 DNA: TGCAGCGTTACGACTAGCGGGAGTACCTACGAGCAGTACTTC